This TCR beta chain emerged from a study of synovial regulatory T cells in juvenile arthritis. Overall study results and limits: Blood Treg cells that were inflammation-associated showed lower TCR diversity than other blood Treg cells.

In the case of this clone: Its antigen is unidentified.

Produced via immunoSEQ multiplex PCR; TCRdb's table is partial and in-frame only. Its table records some 7,700 clones. The CDR3 length is 17 residues. Only the protein is available. Germline V gene sequence: CDR1 SGHRS, CDR2 YFSETQ. What was sequenced was Treg cells from blood. The subset: remaining (HLA-DR-negative) circulating blood Treg cells. This TCR was sampled from a donor aged 2-35 years with juvenile idiopathic arthritis. This chain links TRBV5-1 with TRBJ1-2; TCRdb designates TRBD1, a call that cannot be tested without DNA. Here the CDR3 reads CASSATETGTGSSGYTF.